The clone carrying this TCR beta chain was detected many times. Its specificity is unknown. Each CDR3 protein gets one entry after TCRdb re-called the 5' RACE reads with MiXCR. The sample includes fewer than 650,000 distinct CDR3 sequences, about 12% of them seen just once. This sample was included in a study of CD8 T cells in ankylosing spondylitis. Study-level findings and limits: Reportedly, matched ankylosing spondylitis synovial fluid was significantly enriched for disease-linked clones. Characteristic, it appeared, of ankylosing spondylitis blood was a TCR beta motif of roughly eight highly homologous variants. Prior work had noted some motif variants in reactive arthritis blood and synovial fluid.

The V gene's germline CDR1 is SEHNR and CDR2 FQNEAQ (reference sequence). With V trimmed by 5 bases and J by 0 bases, 3 bases remained unmatched. The CDR3 runs 14 residues. The TCR sequence derives from a male donor with ankylosing spondylitis. The chain has TRBV7-9 and TRBJ1-1, with 7 positions matching TRBD1. Sequencing was performed on blood, either unsorted or a sorted T cell fraction (not recorded which). The CDR3 region is CASSPDRVNTEAFF. CDR3 sequence (DNA): TGTGCCAGCAGCCCAGACAGGGTGAACACTGAAGCTTTCTTT. The variable domain in full, with the rest retrieved from reference TRBV7-9 and TRBJ1-1, is DTGVSQNPRHKITKRGQNVTFRCDPISEHNRLYWYRQTLGQGPEFLTYFQNEAQLEKSRLLSDRFSAERPKGSFSTLEIQRTEQGDSAMYLCASSPDRVNTEAFFGQGTRLTVV.